The 19 T cell receptor beta chains listed next were all sequenced from one sample in a study of shared clonotypes between healthy human individuals. Assay: immunoSEQ multiplex PCR; the TCRdb copy retains only in-frame clones and omits some. The data contain over a million clones, 75% to 80% of them seen just once; the ten biggest clones take up 0.5% to 0.65%. Sequenced: memory CD4+ T cells from PBMCs. Subset given: CD45RA-negative fraction. The receptors stem from a man aged 18-30 years in good health. Some clones in this sample may be carry-over from other donors' samples.

The chain employs TRBV28 and TRBJ2-7, with 9 bases lining up with TRBD1. There are 18 residues in the CDR3. Trimming took 6 bases from V and 2 from J; bases not matched to a gene: 17. The germline V gene has CDR1 MDHEN and CDR2 SYDVKM. DNA of the CDR3: TGTGCCAGCAGCCCTTGGGGACAGGGCACCTCCCGCGCCTACGAGCAGTACTTC. Its translation is CASSPWGQGTSRAYEQYF.

The chain couples TRBV11-2 to TRBJ2-5; unclear D gene. V dropped 2 bases and J dropped 5 bases, with 12 bases sitting between them. CDR1 and CDR2 from the germline V gene are SGHAT and FQNNGV. This CDR3 contains 14 residues. CDR3 bases: TGTGCCAGCAGCTTAACCCGGGCCGGTGAGACCCAGTACTTC. Translated, it gives CASSLTRAGETQYF.

About this clone itself: The same CDR3 is also encoded by other DNA sequences in this sample. The rearrangement links TRBV15 to TRBJ2-7, with 7 nucleotides matching TRBD1. Unmatched junction bases numbered 0, after V lost 0 bases and J lost 4 bases. CDR3 length: 13 amino acids. Germline values: CDR1 LNHNV, CDR2 YYDKDF (reference sequence). This CDR3 reads CATSRDRGYEQYF. The CDR3 coding sequence is TGTGCCACCAGCAGAGACAGGGGGTACGAGCAGTACTTC.

This clone has more than one count but fewer than ten. The chain carries TRBV29-1 and TRBJ1-2, with D unclear. This CDR3 has 14 residues. Germline V CDR1 and CDR2: SQVTM, ANQGSEA. V was shortened by 3 bases and J by 2 bases, with 13 bases between the two germline ends. The chain's CDR3 is CSVERGVENYGYTF. The CDR3 DNA is TGCAGCGTTGAGCGCGGAGTTGAGAACTATGGCTACACCTTC.

The chain uses TRBV7-9 and TRBJ2-7; 8 nucleotides agree with TRBD1. J was trimmed by 1 base and V by 4 bases; bases with no gene match: 15. Germline CDR1 SEHNR, CDR2 FQNEAQ (reference sequence). The length of the CDR3 is 18 residues. CDR3 nucleotide sequence: TGTGCCAGCAGCTCGACGAAAGACAGGGGAAAGTCTTCCTACGAGCAGTACTTC. It yields the protein CASSSTKDRGKSSYEQYF.

The chain couples TRBV28 to TRBJ2-7, with a possible D match to TRBD2 (5 bases). Trimming took off 6 bases at V and 6 bases at J, with 9 bases between the two ends. Germline V gene data show CDR1 as MDHEN and CDR2 as SYDVKM. The CDR3 has 11 residues. CDR3 nucleotides: TGTGCCAGCAGGAGCGGCGTCGAGCAGTACTTC. Encoded protein: CASRSGVEQYF. Full variable domain (remainder filled in from reference TRBV28 and TRBJ2-7): DVKVTQSSRYLVKRTGEKVFLECVQDMDHENMFWYRQDPGLGLRLIYFSYDVKMKEKGDIPEGYSVSREKKERFSLILESASTNQTSMYLCASRSGVEQYFGPGTRLTVT.

This clone showed up just once. This rearrangement joins TRBV27 to TRBJ1-5; tentative D call: TRBD1 (5 bases). Germline CDR1 MNHEY, CDR2 SMNVEV (reference sequence). The germline V and J ends were trimmed by 6 bases and 0 bases, with 12 bases remaining between them. CDR3 length: 15 residues. For the CDR3, the DNA is TGTGCCAGCAGACAACAGGTGAATAGCAATCAGCCCCAGCATTTT. This codes for CASRQQVNSNQPQHF.

The table lists this clone with a count of one. The V and J genes are TRBV5-4 and TRBJ2-1; TRBD2 matches 14 bases. Looked up from germline, CDR1 is SGHNT and CDR2 is YYREEE (reference sequence). Trimming removed 0 bases from V and 5 bases from J; junction bases left unmatched: 13. The CDR3 is 20 amino acids. The CDR3 here is CASSLVFGTSGRNENNEQFF. CDR3 DNA: TGTGCCAGCAGCTTGGTTTTTGGGACTAGCGGGAGAAACGAAAACAATGAGCAGTTCTTC.

This chain uses TRBV7-2 with TRBJ2-5; TRBD2 is a possible D gene (5 bases). V was shortened by 3 bases and J by 3 bases, with 14 bases between the two germline ends. The germline CDR1 and CDR2 sequences are SGHTA and FQGNSA. The length of the CDR3 is 15 residues. The CDR3 DNA reads as TGTGCCAGCAGCTTTCCAGGTTCCGGGGAAGAGACCCAGTACTTC. It specifies CASSFPGSGEETQYF. The entire variable domain, with the rest obtained from reference TRBV7-2 and TRBJ2-5, is as follows: GAGVSQSPSNKVTEKGKDVELRCDPISGHTALYWYRQSLGQGLEFLIYFQGNSAPDKSGLPSDRFSAERTGGSVSTLTIQRTQQEDSAVYLCASSFPGSGEETQYFGPGTRLLVL.

The rearrangement links TRBV2 to TRBJ2-1; 8 nucleotides align to TRBD1. This CDR3 comprises 16 residues. Germline CDR1 is SNHLY and CDR2 is FYNNEI. The J segment lost 2 bases and the V segment lost 6 bases, leaving 9 bases of the junction unmatched. In DNA form, the CDR3 reads TGTGCCAGCAGCCGGCCAGGGGGCGCGCCCTACAATGAGCAGTTCTTC. This sequence encodes CASSRPGGAPYNEQFF. Full variable domain (outside the CDR3, taken from reference TRBV2 and TRBJ2-1): EPEVTQTPSHQVTQMGQEVILRCVPISNHLYFYWYRQILGQKVEFLVSFYNNEISEKSEIFDDQFSVERPDGSNFTLKIRSTKLEDSAMYFCASSRPGGAPYNEQFFGPGTRLTVL.

The chain links TRBV18 to TRBJ2-7; D unresolved. CDR1 is KGHSH, CDR2 LQKENI, per germline. The CDR3 consists of 14 residues. Trimming pared 0 bases from V and 3 bases from J, leaving 9 bases between. The CDR3: CASSPPGFLYEQYF. The CDR3 DNA sequence: TGTGCCAGCTCACCACCGGGTTTCCTCTACGAGCAGTACTTC.

The chain couples TRBV7-3 to TRBJ2-3; TRBD2 is a possible D gene (5 bases). From germline, CDR1 is SGHTA and CDR2 FQGTGA. The CDR3 is made up of 13 amino acids. Between the trimmed V and J ends, which lost 5 bases and 3 bases, there was a span of 9 bases. The CDR3 loop reads CASSQIATDTQYF. The CDR3 bases are TGTGCCAGCAGCCAGATAGCGACAGATACGCAGTATTTT.

The chain employs TRBV11-2 and TRBJ2-1; TRBD2 matches 7 bases. Losses at the gene ends were 5 bases for V and 1 base for J; bases not matched to a gene: 5. CDR1 and CDR2 (germline): SGHAT, FQNNGV. The CDR3 runs 15 residues. CDR3 loop: CASSVREESYNEQFF. CDR3 coding DNA: TGTGCCAGCAGCGTACGGGAGGAGTCCTACAATGAGCAGTTCTTC. Drawing the rest from reference TRBV11-2 and TRBJ2-1, the complete variable domain is EAGVAQSPRYKIIEKRQSVAFWCNPISGHATLYWYQQILGQGPKLLIQFQNNGVVDDSQLPKDRFSAERLKGVDSTLKIQPAKLEDSAVYLCASSVREESYNEQFFGPGTRLTVL.

This rearrangement joins TRBV5-6 to TRBJ2-3, with D possibly matching TRBD2 (5 bases). CDR3 length: 15 amino acids. V shed 3 bases and J shed 7 bases, with 18 bases lying between them. The V gene's germline CDR1 is SGHDT and CDR2 YYEEEE. The CDR3 coding sequence is TGTGCCAGCAGCTCAAGGACGGGGAGTCAATATACGCAGTATTTT. Translating it yields CASSSRTGSQYTQYF.

As for this clone: Relative to the germline gene, one junction end is altered; a read error may explain this. V gene TRBV6-1 combines with J gene TRBJ2-7, with 7 bases matching TRBD1. This CDR3 region has 14 residues. CDR1 and CDR2 (germline): MNHNS, SASEGT. The CDR3 here is CASREDRVLEEQYF. The DNA for the CDR3 is TGTGCCAGCAGGGAAGACAGGGTACTCGAGGAGCAGTACTTC.

The chain carries TRBV2 and TRBJ2-1, with unresolved D. Trimming cost V 3 bases and J 7 bases, with 13 bases left between them. CDR3 length equals 14 residues. CDR1 is SNHLY, CDR2 FYNNEI, per germline. The CDR3 loop is CASSDWDPLNEQFF. The CDR3 nucleotides are TGTGCCAGCAGTGACTGGGATCCTCTGAATGAGCAGTTCTTC.

V usage is TRBV5-1 and J usage is TRBJ2-1, with TRBD2 identical over 7 bases. Germline trimming cut 3 bases from V and 4 bases from J; bases unmatched to any gene: 1. Germline CDR1 SGHRS, CDR2 YFSETQ. CDR3 length: 13 amino acids. Here the CDR3 DNA reads TGCGCCAGCAGCTATAGCGGGTACAATGAGCAGTTCTTC. It translates to CASSYSGYNEQFF.

The chain carries TRBV11-2 and TRBJ1-1; D is unclear. Germline V lookup: CDR1 SGHAT, CDR2 FQNNGV. V dropped 0 bases and J dropped 5 bases, with 10 bases sitting between them. This CDR3 comprises 14 residues. CDR3 sequence (DNA): TGTGCCAGCAGCTTAGAGGGGAGATATACTGAAGCTTTCTTT. Its protein product is CASSLEGRYTEAFF. Full variable domain (rest looked up from reference TRBV11-2 and TRBJ1-1): EAGVAQSPRYKIIEKRQSVAFWCNPISGHATLYWYQQILGQGPKLLIQFQNNGVVDDSQLPKDRFSAERLKGVDSTLKIQPAKLEDSAVYLCASSLEGRYTEAFFGQGTRLTVV.

The chain combines TRBV6-5 with TRBJ1-6; 7 bases are shared with TRBD1. V lost 2 bases to trimming and J lost 7 bases; unmatched junction nucleotides: 2. The CDR3 covers 14 residues. Germline CDR1 reads MNHEY; CDR2 reads SVGAGI. The CDR3 spells CASSYGGQNSPLHF. The DNA of the CDR3 is TGTGCCAGCAGTTACGGGGGACAGAATTCACCCCTCCACTTT.